These 17 T cell receptor beta chains were sequenced from one sample in a study of T cell changes during pregnancy in multiple sclerosis. The repertoire was sequenced with immunoSEQ multiplex PCR; TCRdb's copy has only in-frame clones and lacks some. The sample contains about 47,000 clones, around 91% of which appear only once. Material: CD8+ T cells from peripheral blood mononuclear cells, obtained in the second trimester of pregnancy. The receptors were gathered from a female donor with multiple sclerosis, enrolled in a pregnancy study.

The rearrangement joins TRBV5-6 to TRBJ2-7; maybe TRBD1 (5 bases). V was clipped by 1 base and J by 4 bases, with 6 bases between them. Germline V gene data show CDR1 as SGHDT and CDR2 as YYEEEE. The CDR3 has 12 residues. As DNA, the CDR3 is TGTGCCAGCAGCTTGCCAGGGTACGAGCAGTACTTC. The encoded protein is CASSLPGYEQYF. Together with reference TRBV5-6 and TRBJ2-7, the CDR3 gives the full variable domain: DAGVTQSPTHLIKTRGQQVTLRCSPKSGHDTVSWYQQALGQGPQFIFQYYEEEERQRGNFPDRFSGHQFPNYSSELNVNALLLGDSALYLCASSLPGYEQYFGPGTRLTVT.

This chain uses TRBV7-9 with TRBJ2-7, with D hard to call. CDR1 is SEHNR and CDR2 is FQNEAQ in the germline V gene (reference sequence). This CDR3 region has 12 residues. The V gene lost 5 bases and the J gene lost 6 bases, with 11 bases spanning the gap. CDR3 bases: TGTGCCAGCAGCCCGACATTGCGCGAGCAGTACTTC. Translated, it gives CASSPTLREQYF.

The chain uses TRBV10-3 and TRBJ2-1, with D possibly being TRBD1 (5 bases). CDR3 size: 15 residues. Trimming removed 10 bases at V and 0 bases at J, with 16 bases between. Germline V lookup: CDR1 ENHRY, CDR2 SYGVKD. The CDR3 here is CATWEDSSSYNEQFF. Written as DNA, the CDR3 is TGTGCCACCTGGGAAGACAGCAGCTCCTACAATGAGCAGTTCTTC.

The chain has TRBV6-1 and TRBJ2-7; tentatively, D is TRBD1 (6 bases). This CDR3 spans 15 amino acids. Trimming took off 1 base at V and 4 bases at J, with 14 bases between the two ends. Germline CDR1 and CDR2: MNHNS and SASEGT. The CDR3 DNA reads TGTGCCAGCAGTGAAGGATTGGGGGCGGGTTACGAGCAGTACTTC. Its translation: CASSEGLGAGYEQYF.

J is TRBJ2-2 and V is TRBV27; 8 bases line up with TRBD1. Germline CDR1 is MNHEY and CDR2 is SMNVEV (reference sequence). The CDR3 runs 15 residues. Losses at the gene ends were 2 bases for V and 4 bases for J; bases not matched to a gene: 3. CDR3 nucleotides: TGTGCCAGCAGTTTAACGGGACAGGTCACCGGGGAGCTGTTTTTT. Its translation is CASSLTGQVTGELFF.

This clone has just one count. The chain couples TRBV28 to TRBJ1-5; D may be TRBD1 (5 bases). Trimming shortened V by 8 bases and J by 6 bases, and 14 bases separated the two germline ends. The CDR3 runs 13 residues. Germline V lookup: CDR1 MDHEN, CDR2 SYDVKM. This CDR3 reads CASRGFTGQPQHF. Here the CDR3 DNA reads TGTGCCAGCCGGGGGTTTACGGGTCAGCCCCAGCATTTT.

The V call is TRBV28, the J call TRBJ2-2, with a weak D call TRBD1 (6 bases). Trimming left V 6 bases short and J 4 bases short, with 15 bases between. CDR3 length: 15 amino acids. Germline CDR1 and CDR2: MDHEN and SYDVKM. CDR3 region: CASSNPKTGTGELFF. The CDR3 DNA is TGTGCCAGCAGCAATCCTAAGACAGGCACCGGGGAGCTGTTTTTT.

The chain combines TRBV25-1 with TRBJ2-4, with a possible D match to TRBD2 (5 bases). The V end was cut by 4 bases, the J end by 11 bases, with 12 bases between. CDR3 size: 12 residues. Germline values: CDR1 MGHDK, CDR2 SYGVNS. CDR3 bases: TGTGCCAGCAGTGGGGGAGCCTATTTTCAGTACTTC. Encoded protein: CASSGGAYFQYF.

This clone was seen only a few times. The chain carries TRBV2 and TRBJ2-7; D not resolved. The V end lost 2 bases, the J end lost 3 bases, and 5 bases lay between the germline ends. Germline loops: CDR1 SNHLY, CDR2 FYNNEI. CDR3 size: 12 residues. The CDR3: CASSETYYEQYF. The CDR3, as DNA: TGTGCCAGCAGTGAAACATACTACGAGCAGTACTTC. The full variable domain, in which reference TRBV2 and TRBJ2-7 provide the parts outside the CDR3, is EPEVTQTPSHQVTQMGQEVILRCVPISNHLYFYWYRQILGQKVEFLVSFYNNEISEKSEIFDDQFSVERPDGSNFTLKIRSTKLEDSAMYFCASSETYYEQYFGPGTRLTVT.

This clone has more than one count but fewer than ten. The rearrangement joins TRBV5-6 to TRBJ1-1, with TRBD1 as a possible D gene (5 bases). V was shortened by 0 bases and J by 7 bases, with 16 bases between the two germline ends. CDR3 length: 15 amino acids. The V gene's germline CDR1 is SGHDT and CDR2 YYEEEE. For the CDR3, the DNA is TGTGCCAGCAGCTTGGGACGGGGGAGGCTGGGTGAAGCTTTCTTT. This gives the protein CASSLGRGRLGEAFF. Drawing the rest from reference TRBV5-6 and TRBJ1-1, the complete variable domain is DAGVTQSPTHLIKTRGQQVTLRCSPKSGHDTVSWYQQALGQGPQFIFQYYEEEERQRGNFPDRFSGHQFPNYSSELNVNALLLGDSALYLCASSLGRGRLGEAFFGQGTRLTVV.

The chain uses TRBV7-3 and TRBJ1-3; TRBD1 matches 8 bases. CDR1 and CDR2 from the germline V gene are SGHTA and FQGTGA. This CDR3 has 19 residues. The V and J ends lost 7 bases and 0 bases, in that order; junction bases with no gene match: 17. Here the CDR3 reads CASTIDPPDRATSGNTIYF. The CDR3 DNA sequence: TGTGCCAGCACCATCGACCCACCGGACAGGGCGACCTCTGGAAACACCATATATTTT.

The V and J genes are TRBV4-1 and TRBJ1-5, with unresolved D. Germline CDR1 reads MGHRA; CDR2 reads YSYEKL. This CDR3 spans 14 amino acids. V lost 1 base, J lost 7 bases, and 11 bases lay in between. As DNA, the CDR3 is TGCGCCAGCAGCCAAGGAGAGGGAGGCCAGCCCCAGCATTTT. Residues: CASSQGEGGQPQHF.

The V call is TRBV15, the J call TRBJ1-5; no clear D. The CDR3 covers 15 residues. Between the trimmed V and J ends, which lost 1 base and 0 bases, there was a span of 7 bases. CDR1 LNHNV and CDR2 YYDKDF come from the germline V gene (reference sequence). CDR3 bases: TGTGCCACCAGCAGAGCGAAACTTAGCAATCAGCCCCAGCATTTT. Residues: CATSRAKLSNQPQHF.

The chain joins TRBV7-6 to TRBJ1-1; D possibly corresponds to TRBD1 (5 bases). Germline CDR1 is SGHVS and CDR2 is FNYEAQ. Trimming cost V 4 bases and J 4 bases, with 25 bases left between them. CDR3 length: 18 amino acids. This chain's CDR3 is CASSSKPWTRAGSTEAFF. For the CDR3, the DNA is TGTGCCAGCAGCTCTAAGCCGTGGACCAGGGCGGGAAGCACTGAAGCTTTCTTT. Based on the CDR3 plus reference TRBV7-6 and TRBJ1-1, the full variable domain is GAGVSQSPRYKVTKRGQDVALRCDPISGHVSLYWYRQALGQGPEFLTYFNYEAQQDKSGLPNDRFSAERPEGSISTLTIQRTEQRDSAMYRCASSSKPWTRAGSTEAFFGQGTRLTVV.

V and J are TRBV7-9 and TRBJ2-7; D call uncertain. Trimming took 0 bases from V and 4 from J, leaving 4 bases between them. Germline lookup yields CDR1 SEHNR and CDR2 FQNEAQ (reference sequence). The CDR3 spans 12 residues. CDR3 coding DNA: TGTGCCAGCAGCTTAGCCACTTACGAGCAGTACTTC. Translation: CASSLATYEQYF.

The chain couples TRBV4-1 to TRBJ2-7; the D gene is possibly TRBD1 (6 bases). V lost 4 bases and J lost 0, with 10 bases in between. CDR3 length: 14 amino acids. CDR1 MGHRA and CDR2 YSYEKL come from the germline V gene. The DNA for the CDR3 is TGCGCCAGCAGCCCCGGGACACTCTCCTACGAGCAGTACTTC. Protein: CASSPGTLSYEQYF.

This clone was found once. The V call is TRBV6-4, the J call TRBJ2-1, with D tentatively TRBD2 (6 bases). V gave up 2 bases and J gave up 1 base, with 12 bases separating them. Per the germline V gene, CDR1 is MRHNA and CDR2 is SNTAGT. CDR3 size: 16 residues. The CDR3 region has the DNA TGTGCCAGCAGTGACAGGGAGGTACCGTCCTACAATGAGCAGTTCTTC. Encoded protein: CASSDREVPSYNEQFF.